This is a list of T cell receptor beta chains from one sample in a study of cytomegalovirus exposure and HLA in healthy donors. Profiled with immunoSEQ multiplex PCR; TCRdb holds only in-frame clones, not every one. The repertoire has about 170,000 clones, around 80% of them found once; the top ten carry about 2%. Sequenced sample: PBMCs. These receptors all come from a male donor in good health and CMV-seronegative. The CDR3 runs from the conserved cysteine through the conserved F or W.

V gene	CDR3 protein
TRBV2	CASRTGEGETQYF
TRBV27	CASSLPGRDTQYF
TRBV18	CASSPNRGVYEQYF
TRBV19	CASSTGGTTDTQYF
TRBV12-5	CASSTVAKNIQYF
TRBV6-5	CASSYSVGGGTEAFF
TRBV6-5	CASSPYMGADQPQHF
TRBV15	CATSPSSGGTSSYNEQFF
TRBV5-1	CASSYQGEGQGNEQFF
TRBV7-9	CATPTGGEYEQYF
TRBV18	CASSPDSSNQPQHF
TRBV2	CASLQSPGIYYGYTF
TRBV10-3	CAITPGGTGYTF
TRBV7-7	CASSPGPAGDQETQYF
TRBV11-2	CASSLYSGGKSSYNEQFF
TRBV18	CASSPGQGSGNTIYF
TRBV6-5	CASSHGQGEAFF
TRBV5-1	CASSLLPGTDGTEAFF
TRBV6-1	CASSEGQGASVFYEQYF
TRBV18	CASSPGIRGTSTDTQYF
TRBV5-1	CASSLYSNSPLHF
TRBV11-3	CASSLGSEYEQYF
TRBV7-9	CASRSGTGTAPLHF
TRBV5-1	CASSSEEISYNEQFF
TRBV2	CASSEDGRGYQETQYF
TRBV27	CASSDLSGAGGNTGELFF
TRBV4-1	CASSQTPGLAAYEQYF
TRBV6-6	CASSVQGDRFFQPQHF
TRBV5-1	CASSLGTGDTEAFF
TRBV7-6	CASSYTGQVDEQFF
TRBV5-1	CASSPEGGATGGYTF
TRBV4-1	CARLPQGATGYTF
TRBV10-3	CAISVAGNHEQYF
TRBV19	CASSDSSGANVLTF
TRBV18	CASSPPGLRGAQGEQFF
TRBV6-5	CASQRGTDTQYF
TRBV2	CASSDEYSPLHF
TRBV4-1	CASSQEGHRGRQPQHF
TRBV7-2	CASSLEPGEDTEAFF
TRBV10-3	CAISDINYGYTF
TRBV5-5	CASSPVTVGWGYTF
TRBV19	CASSSGGGQGEAFF
TRBV6-5	CASSYSRPGTGELFF
TRBV18	CASSVRETRGNTEAFF
TRBV7-8	CASSLVYRAILGAQYF
TRBV11-3	CASSLGGVSHEQFF
TRBV19	CATRTDETNEKLFF
TRBV4-3	CASSSQTGLTGANVLTF
TRBV5-1	CASSQSGAFSGNTIYF
TRBV27	CASSSPQGRTEAFF